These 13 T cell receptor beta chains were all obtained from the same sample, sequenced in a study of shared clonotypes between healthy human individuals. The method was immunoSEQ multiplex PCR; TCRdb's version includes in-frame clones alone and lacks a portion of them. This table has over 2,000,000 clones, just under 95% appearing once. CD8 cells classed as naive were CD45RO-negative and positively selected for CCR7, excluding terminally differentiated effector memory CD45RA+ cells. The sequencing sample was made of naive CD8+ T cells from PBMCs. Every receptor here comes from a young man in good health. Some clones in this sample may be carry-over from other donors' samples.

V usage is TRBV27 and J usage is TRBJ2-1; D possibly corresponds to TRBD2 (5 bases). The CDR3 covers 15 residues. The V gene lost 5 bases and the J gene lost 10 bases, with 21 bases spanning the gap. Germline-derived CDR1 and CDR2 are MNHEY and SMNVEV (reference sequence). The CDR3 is CASSRDSFWRGEQFF. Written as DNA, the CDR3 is TGTGCCAGCAGTCGTGATTCCTTCTGGCGCGGGGAGCAGTTCTTC.

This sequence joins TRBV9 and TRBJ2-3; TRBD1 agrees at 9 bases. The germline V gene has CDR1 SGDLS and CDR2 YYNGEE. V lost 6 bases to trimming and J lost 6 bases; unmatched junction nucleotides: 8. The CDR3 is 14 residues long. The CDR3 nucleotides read TGTGCCAGCAACTCGAACAGGGGGCAGGATACGCAGTATTTT. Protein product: CASNSNRGQDTQYF. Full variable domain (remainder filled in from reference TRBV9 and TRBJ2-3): DSGVTQTPKHLITATGQRVTLRCSPRSGDLSVYWYQQSLDQGLQFLIQYYNGEERAKGNILERFSAQQFPDLHSELNLSSLELGDSALYFCASNSNRGQDTQYFGPGTRLTVL.

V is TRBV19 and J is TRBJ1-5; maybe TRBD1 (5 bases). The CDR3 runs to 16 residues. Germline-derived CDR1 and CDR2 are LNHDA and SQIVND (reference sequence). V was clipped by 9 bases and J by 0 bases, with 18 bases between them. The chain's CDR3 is CASSMVGVLSNQPQHF. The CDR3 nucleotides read TGTGCCAGCAGCATGGTGGGGGTCCTTAGCAATCAGCCCCAGCATTTT.

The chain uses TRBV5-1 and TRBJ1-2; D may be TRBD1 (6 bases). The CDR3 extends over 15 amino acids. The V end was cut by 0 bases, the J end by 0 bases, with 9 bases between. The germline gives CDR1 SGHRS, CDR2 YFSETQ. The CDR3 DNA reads TGCGCCAGCAGCTTGGATGAGGGGGCTAACTATGGCTACACCTTC. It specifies CASSLDEGANYGYTF.

The CDR3 here is CAQSRWGPPTNEKLFF. CDR3 nucleotides: TGTGCCCAATCTCGGTGGGGGCCCCCAACTAATGAAAAACTGTTTTTT. V usage is TRBV7-3 and J usage is TRBJ1-4, with a weak D call TRBD1 (6 bases). CDR1 and CDR2 (germline): SGHTA, FQGTGA. There are 16 residues in the CDR3. The V end was cut by 11 bases, the J end by 0 bases, with 19 bases between.

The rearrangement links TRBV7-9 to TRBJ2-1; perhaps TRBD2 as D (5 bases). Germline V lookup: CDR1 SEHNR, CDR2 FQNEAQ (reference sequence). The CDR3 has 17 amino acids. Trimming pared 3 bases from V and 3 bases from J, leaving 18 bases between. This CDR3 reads CASSLDFGAPLYNEQFF. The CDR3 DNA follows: TGTGCCAGCAGCTTGGACTTTGGCGCTCCTCTCTACAATGAGCAGTTCTTC.

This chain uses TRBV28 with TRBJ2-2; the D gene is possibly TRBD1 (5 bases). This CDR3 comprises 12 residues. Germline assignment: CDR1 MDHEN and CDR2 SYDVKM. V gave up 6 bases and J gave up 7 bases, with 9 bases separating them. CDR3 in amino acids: CASRGPDGELFF. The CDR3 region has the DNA TGTGCCAGCAGGGGGCCGGACGGGGAGCTGTTTTTT.

CDR3 amino acids: CASTGRLAGELFF. CDR3 DNA: TGTGCCAGCACGGGACGTTTGGCCGGGGAGCTGTTTTTT. The rearrangement uses TRBV25-1 and TRBJ2-2, with D perhaps TRBD1 or TRBD2 (5 bases each). The length of the CDR3 is 13 residues. Trimming took 7 bases from V and 6 from J, leaving 12 bases between them. In germline, CDR1 is MGHDK, CDR2 SYGVNS.

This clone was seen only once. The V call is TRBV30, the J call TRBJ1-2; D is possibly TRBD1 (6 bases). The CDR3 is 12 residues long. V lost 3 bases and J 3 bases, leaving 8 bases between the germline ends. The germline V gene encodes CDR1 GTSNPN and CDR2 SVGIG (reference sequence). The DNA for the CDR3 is TGTGCCTGGAGGACAGGCTACTATGGCTACACCTTC. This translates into CAWRTGYYGYTF.

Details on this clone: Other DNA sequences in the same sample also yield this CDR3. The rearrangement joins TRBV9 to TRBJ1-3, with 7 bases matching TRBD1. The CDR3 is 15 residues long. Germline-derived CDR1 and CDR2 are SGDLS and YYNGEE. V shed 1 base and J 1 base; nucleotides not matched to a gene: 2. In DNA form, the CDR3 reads TGTGCCAGCAGCGTATCGGGACAGTCTGGAAACACCATATATTTT. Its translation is CASSVSGQSGNTIYF.

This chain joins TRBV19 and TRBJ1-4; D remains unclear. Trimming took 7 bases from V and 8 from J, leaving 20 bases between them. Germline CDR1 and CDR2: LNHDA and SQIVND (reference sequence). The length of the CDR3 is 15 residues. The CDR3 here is CASTHTRRSSEKLFF. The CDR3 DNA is TGTGCCAGTACCCATACCCGACGGTCTTCAGAAAAACTGTTTTTT.

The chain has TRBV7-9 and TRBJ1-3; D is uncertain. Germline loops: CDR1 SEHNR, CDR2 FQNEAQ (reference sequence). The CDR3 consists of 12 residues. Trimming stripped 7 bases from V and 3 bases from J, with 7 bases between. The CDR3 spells CASTMSGNTIYF. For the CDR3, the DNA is TGTGCCAGCACCATGAGTGGAAACACCATATATTTT.

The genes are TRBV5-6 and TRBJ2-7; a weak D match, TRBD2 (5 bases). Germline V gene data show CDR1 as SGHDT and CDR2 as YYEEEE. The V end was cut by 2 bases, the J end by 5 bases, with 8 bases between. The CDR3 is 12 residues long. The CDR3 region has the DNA TGTGCCAGCAGCTTTGTCGGGGACGAGCAGTACTTC. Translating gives CASSFVGDEQYF.